The present TCR beta chain was sequenced within a study of blood T cell repertoires in COVID-19. Turning to the study itself: Acute and convalescent COVID-19 specimens originated in the United States, Italy and Spain. T cells, B-cell-depleted T cells, or PBMCs supplied cDNA or gDNA.

Source study methods: Scientists estimated how many nucleated cells there were by amplifying reference gene primers. The repertoire was sequenced with immunoSEQ multiplex PCR; TCRdb's copy has only in-frame clones and lacks some. That table gives V, J and clone size, and the DNA gave D and trimming. The repertoire holds about 150,000 clones, with 84% as singletons. Losses at the gene ends were 5 bases for V and 5 bases for J; bases not matched to a gene: 8. Germline CDR1 and CDR2: SGHTA and FQGTGA. The CDR3 extends over 15 amino acids. This clonotype originated in a human donor in a cohort sampled during active COVID-19. The chain is built from TRBV7-3 and TRBJ2-1, with 8 positions matching TRBD2. The sample comprised peripheral blood. The CDR3 sequence: CASSLNSGGDNEQFF. Written as DNA, the CDR3 is TGTGCCAGCAGCCTGAACTCCGGGGGGGACAATGAGCAGTTCTTC.